The entry below describes one T cell receptor beta chain. Its antigen remains unidentified. The data were taken from a study of cytomegalovirus exposure and HLA in healthy donors. Study-wide results and limits: TCR beta sequences numbering 15,000 to 20,000 were associated with HLA alleles at 0.05 false discovery rate in a later analysis. In an earlier analysis, productive rearrangement rates for most beta V segments clustered near 87% or 30%. Cytomegalovirus association was listed for around 170 TCR beta chains.

The PCR was carried out with 60 Vbeta primers and 13 Jbeta primers. Clones were read by immunoSEQ multiplex PCR, and TCRdb kept only the in-frame ones, dropping some. The sample lists about 140,000 clones; about 82% were seen once. The clonotype originates from a male donor in good health and CMV-seronegative. Sequencing input: PBMCs.

Here the CDR3 reads CAWSPDLTYEQYF. CDR3 nucleotide sequence: TGTGCCTGGAGTCCGGACTTGACCTACGAGCAGTACTTC. The V call is TRBV30, the J call TRBJ2-7; possibly TRBD2 for D (5 bases). V was trimmed by 2 bases and J by 2 bases, leaving 10 bases between them. The CDR3 extends over 13 amino acids. Per germline, CDR1 GTSNPN and CDR2 SVGIG (reference sequence).